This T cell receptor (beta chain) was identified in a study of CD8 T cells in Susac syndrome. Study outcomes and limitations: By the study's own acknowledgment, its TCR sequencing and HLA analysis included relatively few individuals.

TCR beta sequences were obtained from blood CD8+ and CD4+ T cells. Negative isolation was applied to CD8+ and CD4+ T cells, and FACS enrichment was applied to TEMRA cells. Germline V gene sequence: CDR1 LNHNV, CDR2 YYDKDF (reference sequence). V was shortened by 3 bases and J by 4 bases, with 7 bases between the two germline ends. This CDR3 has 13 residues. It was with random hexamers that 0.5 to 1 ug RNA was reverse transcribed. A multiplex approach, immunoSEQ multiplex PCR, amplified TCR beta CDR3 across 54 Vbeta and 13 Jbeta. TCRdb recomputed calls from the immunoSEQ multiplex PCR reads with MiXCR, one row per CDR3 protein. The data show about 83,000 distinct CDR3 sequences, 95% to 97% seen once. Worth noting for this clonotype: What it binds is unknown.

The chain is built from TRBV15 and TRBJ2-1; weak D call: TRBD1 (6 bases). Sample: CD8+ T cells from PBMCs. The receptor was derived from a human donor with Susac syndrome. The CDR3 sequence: CATSSQGYNEQFF. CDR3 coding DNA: TGTGCCACCAGCAGCCAGGGGTACAATGAGCAGTTCTTC.